The 18 T cell receptor beta chains given below trace back to one sample, sequenced in a study of identifying expanded T cells in peripheral blood. Some clones are missing from TCRdb's copy, which holds only in-frame ones; the method was immunoSEQ multiplex PCR. The sample lists around 80,000 clones, about nine tenths occurring once. The specimen was blood. The receptor set was obtained from a person between 18 and 69 years old in good health.

The V gene is TRBV5-4, the J gene TRBJ2-1; TRBD2 matches at 8 bases. Germline assignment: CDR1 SGHNT and CDR2 YYREEE (reference sequence). V shed 4 bases, J shed 9 bases, and the junction held 6 bases outside the gene matches. CDR3 size: 13 residues. The CDR3 region is CASSRSSGGEQFF. CDR3 in DNA: TGTGCCAGCAGCCGATCAAGCGGGGGTGAGCAGTTCTTC.

This clone was recorded only once. The rearrangement links TRBV7-9 to TRBJ2-1, with 7 bases fitting TRBD2. V shed 0 bases and J 6 bases; nucleotides not matched to a gene: 14. This CDR3 has 18 residues. The germline V gene encodes CDR1 SEHNR and CDR2 FQNEAQ (reference sequence). The CDR3 DNA reads as TGTGCCAGCAGCTTAGCGCTTTTTGGGACCCCGGGGGGCAATGAGCAGTTCTTC. This encodes CASSLALFGTPGGNEQFF.

The chain combines TRBV29-1 with TRBJ2-7; D is unclear. The V end lost 4 bases, the J end lost 0 bases, and 7 bases lay between the germline ends. Germline V gene data show CDR1 as SQVTM and CDR2 as ANQGSEA. This CDR3 comprises 12 residues. The CDR3 sequence is CSVGPSSYEQYF. CDR3 DNA: TGCAGCGTTGGGCCGAGCTCCTACGAGCAGTACTTC.

The chain is built from TRBV18 and TRBJ2-7; D possibly corresponds to TRBD1 (5 bases). CDR1 and CDR2 from the germline V gene are KGHSH and LQKENI. V was pared by 4 bases and J by 3 bases, with 16 bases between. The CDR3 is 15 residues long. CDR3 region: CASSLSGIGYYEQYF. CDR3 nucleotide sequence: TGTGCCAGCTCACTGTCAGGGATAGGGTACTACGAGCAGTACTTC.

The gene calls are TRBV11-3 and TRBJ1-1; no definite D call. V was pared by 0 bases and J by 3 bases, with 5 bases between. The germline V gene encodes CDR1 SGHNT and CDR2 YENEEA. The CDR3 spans 13 residues. In nucleotides, the CDR3 is TGTGCCAGCAGCTTAGAGGCAGACACTGAAGCTTTCTTT. Amino acid sequence: CASSLEADTEAFF.

The chain uses TRBV28 and TRBJ1-4, with 8 bases fitting TRBD1. V trimming: 3 bases; J trimming: 5 bases; junction bases outside the gene matches: 2. Per germline, CDR1 MDHEN and CDR2 SYDVKM. The CDR3 has 14 amino acids. As DNA, the CDR3 is TGTGCCAGCAGTTTGACAGGGGCAAATGAAAAACTGTTTTTT. Amino acid sequence: CASSLTGANEKLFF.

The chain links TRBV5-4 to TRBJ2-1, with unresolved D. The germline V and J ends were trimmed by 0 bases and 0 bases, with 7 bases remaining between them. In germline, CDR1 is SGHNT, CDR2 YYREEE (reference sequence). The CDR3 contains 15 residues. The CDR3 sequence: CASSLGASSYNEQFF. In DNA form, the CDR3 reads TGTGCCAGCAGCTTGGGGGCGAGCTCCTACAATGAGCAGTTCTTC.

This rearrangement joins TRBV7-3 to TRBJ2-7; 7 bases align to TRBD2. CDR1 SGHTA and CDR2 FQGTGA come from the germline V gene. After removal of 5 bases from V and 0 bases from J, the junction contained 7 bases not matched to a gene. CDR3 length: 15 amino acids. The CDR3 sequence is CASSRTSSGSYEQYF. CDR3 coding DNA: TGTGCCAGCAGCCGAACCTCTAGCGGCTCCTACGAGCAGTACTTC. Complete variable domain (other parts from reference TRBV7-3 and TRBJ2-7): GAGVSQTPSNKVTEKGKYVELRCDPISGHTALYWYRQSLGQGPEFLIYFQGTGAADDSGLPNDRFFAVRPEGSVSTLKIQRTERGDSAVYLCASSRTSSGSYEQYFGPGTRLTVT.

CDR3 DNA sequence: TGTGCCAGTAGTATAGGTGATGGCTACAATGAGCAGTTCTTC. It codes for CASSIGDGYNEQFF. This rearrangement joins TRBV19 to TRBJ2-1; D not resolved. The CDR3 covers 14 residues. Trimming pared 1 base from V and 3 bases from J, leaving 7 bases between. Germline V CDR1 and CDR2: LNHDA, SQIVND (reference sequence).

The chain carries TRBV7-2 and TRBJ1-2; TRBD1 might be the D (5 bases). Germline values: CDR1 SGHTA, CDR2 FQGNSA. This CDR3 comprises 13 residues. V lost 6 bases to trimming and J lost 0 bases, with 8 bases between them. Here the CDR3 DNA reads TGTGCCAGCAGGTTGACAGCTAACTATGGCTACACCTTC. As protein: CASRLTANYGYTF.

The CDR3 sequence is CASSPRVNQDYGYTF. For the CDR3, the DNA is TGTGCCAGCAGTCCCCGGGTGAATCAGGACTATGGCTACACCTTC. J is TRBJ1-2 and V is TRBV7-2; D is uncertain. CDR1 and CDR2 from the germline V gene are SGHTA and FQGNSA. This CDR3 contains 15 residues. The germline V and J ends were trimmed by 6 bases and 3 bases, with 17 bases remaining between them.

V gene TRBV29-1 combines with J gene TRBJ2-1, with 12 bases fitting TRBD1. The CDR3 loop spans 15 amino acids. With 8 bases clipped from V and 10 bases from J, the junction kept 15 bases outside the gene matches. Germline CDR1 SQVTM, CDR2 ANQGSEA. In DNA, the CDR3 is TGCAGCTCAGCCGGCGGGGACAGGGGGCTTTGGGAGCAGTTCTTC. This translates into CSSAGGDRGLWEQFF.

As to this clone: The junction does not match germline at one end; this may be a read error. V is TRBV7-3 and J is TRBJ2-1; D remains ambiguous. The CDR3 has 15 residues. Germline V lookup: CDR1 SGHTA, CDR2 FQGTGA. The CDR3 loop reads CASSLGPNSNNEQFF. CDR3 sequence (DNA): TGTGCCAGCAGCTTAGGCCCAAACTCCAACAATGAGCAGTTCTTC.

The rearrangement links TRBV5-4 to TRBJ1-2, with TRBD1 matching 7 bases. The V gene's germline CDR1 is SGHNT and CDR2 YYREEE (reference sequence). The CDR3 loop spans 13 amino acids. V lost 4 bases to trimming and J lost 5 bases; unmatched junction nucleotides: 5. In DNA, the CDR3 is TGTGCCAGCAGCACCGGGACAGAATATGGCTACACCTTC. Translating it yields CASSTGTEYGYTF.

This chain connects TRBV10-3 to TRBJ2-1; D call uncertain. The germline V and J ends were trimmed by 10 bases and 9 bases, with 16 bases remaining between them. This CDR3 comprises 12 residues. The germline gives CDR1 ENHRY, CDR2 SYGVKD. In DNA form, the CDR3 reads TGTGCCACCAATCCCTATTACGGTGAGCAGTTCTTC. Protein product: CATNPYYGEQFF.

J is TRBJ1-4 and V is TRBV6-5; D uncertain. The CDR3 loop spans 14 amino acids. V lost 2 bases and J lost 0, with 4 bases in between. The germline gives CDR1 MNHEY, CDR2 SVGAGI. CDR3 bases: TGTGCCAGCAGTTACGGGGCAACTAATGAAAAACTGTTTTTT. Its protein product is CASSYGATNEKLFF.

The chain is built from TRBV4-2 and TRBJ2-5, with D hard to call. The CDR3 runs 16 residues. V was trimmed by 6 bases and J by 2 bases, leaving 19 bases between them. The germline V gene has CDR1 LGHNA and CDR2 YNFKEQ. Written as DNA, the CDR3 is TGTGCCAGCAGAGCCTCGGGCCTCCTACGACAAGAGACCCAGTACTTC. Protein product: CASRASGLLRQETQYF.

A few counts support this clone. The chain has TRBV10-2 and TRBJ2-7, with a possible D match to TRBD2 (6 bases). CDR3 length equals 14 residues. Looked up from germline, CDR1 is WSHSY and CDR2 is SAAADI. V was trimmed by 3 bases and J by 4 bases, leaving 13 bases between them. CDR3 in amino acids: CASSDSGGGYEQYF. The DNA for the CDR3 is TGCGCCAGCAGTGATTCCGGGGGTGGGTACGAGCAGTACTTC.